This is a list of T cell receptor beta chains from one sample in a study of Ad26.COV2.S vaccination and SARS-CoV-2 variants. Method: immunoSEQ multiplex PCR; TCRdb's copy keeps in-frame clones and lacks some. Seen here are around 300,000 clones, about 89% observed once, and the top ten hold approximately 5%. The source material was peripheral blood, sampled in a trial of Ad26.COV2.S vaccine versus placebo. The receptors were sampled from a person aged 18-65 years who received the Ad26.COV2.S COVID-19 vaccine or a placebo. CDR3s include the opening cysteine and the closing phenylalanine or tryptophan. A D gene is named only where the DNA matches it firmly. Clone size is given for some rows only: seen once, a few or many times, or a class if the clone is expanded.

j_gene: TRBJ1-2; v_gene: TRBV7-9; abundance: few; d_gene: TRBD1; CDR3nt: TGTGCCAGCACCCAGACAGGGGGTGACTATGGCTACACCTTC; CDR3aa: CASTQTGGDYGYTF
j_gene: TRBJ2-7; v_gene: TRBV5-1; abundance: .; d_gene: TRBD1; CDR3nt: TGCGCCAGCAGCTTCCGACAGGGAATGAAGCACGAGCAGTACTTC; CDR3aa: CASSFRQGMKHEQYF
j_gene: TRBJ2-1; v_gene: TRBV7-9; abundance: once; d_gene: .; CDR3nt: TGTGCCAGCAGCGCCTCCGGGGACCCTCACAATGAGCAGTTCTTC; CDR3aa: CASSASGDPHNEQFF
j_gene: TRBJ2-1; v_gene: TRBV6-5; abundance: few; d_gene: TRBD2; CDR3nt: TGTGCCAGCAGTTACAATAGCGGGGGTTTCAATGAGCAGTTCTTC; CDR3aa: CASSYNSGGFNEQFF
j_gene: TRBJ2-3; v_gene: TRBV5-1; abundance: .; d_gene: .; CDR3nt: TGCGCCAGCAGCAGGACCCCCGCGGGCGGGACAGATACGCAGTATTTT; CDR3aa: CASSRTPAGGTDTQYF
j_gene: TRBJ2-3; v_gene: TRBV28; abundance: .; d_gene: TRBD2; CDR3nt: TGTGCCAGCAGTTCCGGACTAGCGGGCTCCTGGGGTTCAGATACGCAGTATTTT; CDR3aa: CASSSGLAGSWGSDTQYF
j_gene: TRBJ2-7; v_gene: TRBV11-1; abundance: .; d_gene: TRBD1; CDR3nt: TGTGCCAGCAGCTTCCCTCAGGGGGACTACGAGCAGTACTTC; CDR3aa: CASSFPQGDYEQYF
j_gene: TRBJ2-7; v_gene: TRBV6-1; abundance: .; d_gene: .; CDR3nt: TGTGCCAGCAGTGAAAGGACGGAAACCTACGAGCAGTACTTC; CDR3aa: CASSERTETYEQYF
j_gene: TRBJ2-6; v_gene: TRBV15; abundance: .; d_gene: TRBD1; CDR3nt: TGTGCCACCAGCAGAGGACGGATTGCCGGGACAGGGGAAAGCTCTGGGGCCAACGTCCTGACTTTC; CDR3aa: CATSRGRIAGTGESSGANVLTF
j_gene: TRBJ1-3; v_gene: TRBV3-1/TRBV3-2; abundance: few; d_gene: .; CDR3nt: TGTGCCAGCAGTCCTCAGGGGCTGGGAAACACCATATATTTT; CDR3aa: CASSPQGLGNTIYF
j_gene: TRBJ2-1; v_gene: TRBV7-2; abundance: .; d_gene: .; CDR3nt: TGTGCCAGCAAAATAGGGGGAGGGGGCTTTAATGAGCAGTTCTTC; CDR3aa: CASKIGGGGFNEQFF
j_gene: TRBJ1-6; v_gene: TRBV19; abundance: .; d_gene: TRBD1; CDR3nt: TGTGCCAGTAGTACGTCCGTGACAGGGCATAATTCACCCCTCCACTTT; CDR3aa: CASSTSVTGHNSPLHF
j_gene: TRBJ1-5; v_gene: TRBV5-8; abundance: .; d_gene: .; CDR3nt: TGTGCCAGCAGCTTAGTAGACCCCTCGGACGATCAGCCCCAGCATTTT; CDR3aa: CASSLVDPSDDQPQHF
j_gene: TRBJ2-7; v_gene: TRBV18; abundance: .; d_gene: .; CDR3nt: TGTGCCAGCTCACCAGGAGGGGTCCGACTACAGGAGCAGTACTTC; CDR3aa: CASSPGGVRLQEQYF
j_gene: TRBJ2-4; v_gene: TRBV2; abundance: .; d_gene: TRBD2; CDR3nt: TGTGCCAGCAGTGAAGGTAGCGGGGGGGCACACATTCAGTACTTC; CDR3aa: CASSEGSGGAHIQYF
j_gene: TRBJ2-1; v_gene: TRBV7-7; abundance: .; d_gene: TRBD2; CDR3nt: TGTGCCAGCAGCCGAGGACTAGCGGGGAGTGGGGCCAATGAGCAGTTCTTC; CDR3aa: CASSRGLAGSGANEQFF
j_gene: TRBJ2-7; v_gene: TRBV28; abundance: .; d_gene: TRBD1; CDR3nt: TGTGCCAGTCAGGACAGGGGACGCTACTACGAGCAGTACTTC; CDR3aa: CASQDRGRYYEQYF
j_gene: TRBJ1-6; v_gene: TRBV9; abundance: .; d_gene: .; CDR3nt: TGTGCCAGCAGCTTAGATAATTCACCCCTCCACTTT; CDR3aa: CASSLDNSPLHF
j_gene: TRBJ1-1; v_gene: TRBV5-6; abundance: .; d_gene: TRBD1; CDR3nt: TGTGCCAGCAGACCCGGGACAGGGAGCACTGAAGCTTTCTTT; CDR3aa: CASRPGTGSTEAFF
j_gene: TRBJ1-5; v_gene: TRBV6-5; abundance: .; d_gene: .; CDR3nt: TGTGCCAGCAGTCCGGACAGAAATCAGCCCCAGCATTTT; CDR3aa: CASSPDRNQPQHF
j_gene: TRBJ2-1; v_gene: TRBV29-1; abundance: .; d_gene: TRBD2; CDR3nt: TGCAGCGTTGAAGGGACTAGCGGGGGGAGCTCCTACAATGAGCAGTTCTTC; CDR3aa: CSVEGTSGGSSYNEQFF
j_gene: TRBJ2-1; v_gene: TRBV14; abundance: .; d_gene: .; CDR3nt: TGTGCCAGCAGCCGAGCAGGGGCAGGTGTGGATGAGCAGTTCTTC; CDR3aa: CASSRAGAGVDEQFF
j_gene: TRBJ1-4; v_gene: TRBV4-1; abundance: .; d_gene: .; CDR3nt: TGCGCCAGCAGCCGCCCCCTGGGGGGGGACAAGGGAGGGGATGAAAAACTGTTTTTT; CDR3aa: CASSRPLGGDKGGDEKLFF
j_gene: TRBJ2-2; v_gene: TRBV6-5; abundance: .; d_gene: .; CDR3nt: TGTGCCAGCAGTTACTCGTCGGGAGCCGGGGAGCTGTTTTTT; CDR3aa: CASSYSSGAGELFF
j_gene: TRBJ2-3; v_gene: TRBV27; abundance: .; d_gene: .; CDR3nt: TGTGCCAGCAGTTTATGGGGGGCGGGAACCGACACAGATACGCAGTATTTT; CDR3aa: CASSLWGAGTDTDTQYF
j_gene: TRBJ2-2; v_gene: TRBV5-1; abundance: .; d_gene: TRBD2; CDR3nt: TGCGCCAGCAGCTTGCCGGGGACTAGCGGGAGCACCGGGGAGCTGTTTTTT; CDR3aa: CASSLPGTSGSTGELFF
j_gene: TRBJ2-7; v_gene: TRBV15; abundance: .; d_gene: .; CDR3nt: TGTGCCACCAGCAAAGGGGGTTACGAGCAGTACTTC; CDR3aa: CATSKGGYEQYF
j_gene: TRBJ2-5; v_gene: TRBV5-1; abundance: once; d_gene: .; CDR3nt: TGCGCCAGCAGCGGCCAGGGGATGGAGACCCAGTACTTC; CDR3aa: CASSGQGMETQYF
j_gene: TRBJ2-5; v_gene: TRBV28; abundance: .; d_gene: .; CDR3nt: TGTGCCAGCAGTTTATTAGGCGGCCAAGAGACCCAGTACTTC; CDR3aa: CASSLLGGQETQYF